The rows below give T cell receptor beta chains drawn from one sample of a study of identical twins. TCRdb redid the calling of the 5' RACE reads with MiXCR, one entry per CDR3 protein. Of around 490,000 distinct CDR3 sequences listed, roughly an eighth were seen once; the top ten hold about 0.97%. This same sample was also part of a study on yellow fever vaccine responses in identical twins.

The sequenced sample was CD4+ T cells sorted from blood. The receptors here all came from a woman younger than 35 in good health. CDR3s include the opening cysteine and the closing phenylalanine or tryptophan. D genes are given only for firm matches. Clone size is given for some rows only: seen once, a few or many times, or a class if the clone is expanded.

clone_size: few; v_call: TRBV5-1; d_call: -; j_call: TRBJ2-2; cdr3_length: 16; cdr3_aa: CASSLRAIQNTGELFF; cdr3_nt: TGCGCCAGCAGCTTGCGGGCTATCCAAAACACCGGGGAGCTGTTTTTT
clone_size: many; v_call: TRBV7-7; d_call: TRBD2; j_call: TRBJ2-1; cdr3_length: 15; cdr3_aa: CASSQGLADYNEQFF; cdr3_nt: TGTGCTAGCAGCCAAGGACTAGCTGACTACAATGAGCAGTTCTTC
clone_size: few; v_call: TRBV10-1; d_call: -; j_call: TRBJ2-2; cdr3_length: 15; cdr3_aa: CASSLLPGGTGELFF; cdr3_nt: TGCGCCAGCAGTCTACTTCCAGGTGGTACCGGGGAGCTGTTTTTT
clone_size: -; v_call: TRBV7-8; d_call: -; j_call: TRBJ2-4; cdr3_length: 17; cdr3_aa: CASSQPKFRDAPSIQYF; cdr3_nt: TGTGCCAGTTCGCAACCTAAATTCAGGGATGCGCCTAGCATTCAGTACTTC
clone_size: few; v_call: TRBV30; d_call: -; j_call: TRBJ2-2; cdr3_length: 12; cdr3_aa: CAWTRSPGELFF; cdr3_nt: TGTGCCTGGACCCGTTCGCCCGGGGAGCTGTTTTTT
clone_size: -; v_call: TRBV12-3/TRBV12-4; d_call: TRBD1; j_call: TRBJ1-2; cdr3_length: 15; cdr3_aa: CASSPRTGAPLGYTF; cdr3_nt: TGTGCCAGCAGTCCGAGGACAGGGGCCCCCTTGGGCTACACCTTC
clone_size: -; v_call: TRBV30; d_call: -; j_call: TRBJ2-1; cdr3_length: 14; cdr3_aa: CAWSARGIRDEQFF; cdr3_nt: TGTGCCTGGAGTGCCAGGGGAATTCGGGATGAGCAGTTCTTC
clone_size: many; v_call: TRBV24-1; d_call: TRBD2; j_call: TRBJ2-3; cdr3_length: 14; cdr3_aa: CATSDPGRSDTQYF; cdr3_nt: TGTGCCACCAGTGATCCCGGGAGGTCGGATACGCAGTATTTT
clone_size: few; v_call: TRBV20-1; d_call: -; j_call: TRBJ2-4; cdr3_length: 14; cdr3_aa: CSASRQTPKNIQYF; cdr3_nt: TGCAGTGCTAGTCGTCAGACTCCCAAAAACATTCAGTACTTC
clone_size: -; v_call: TRBV2; d_call: -; j_call: TRBJ2-2; cdr3_length: 11; cdr3_aa: CASKVAGELFF; cdr3_nt: TGTGCCAGCAAGGTGGCCGGGGAGCTGTTTTTT
clone_size: few; v_call: TRBV6-2/TRBV6-3; d_call: TRBD2; j_call: TRBJ2-5; cdr3_length: 15; cdr3_aa: CASSRLAGFQETQYF; cdr3_nt: TGTGCCAGCAGTCGACTAGCGGGGTTCCAAGAGACCCAGTACTTC
clone_size: once; v_call: TRBV20-1; d_call: TRBD1; j_call: TRBJ1-2; cdr3_length: 14; cdr3_aa: CSARVGQGGYGYTF; cdr3_nt: TGCAGTGCTAGAGTCGGACAGGGAGGCTATGGCTACACCTTC
clone_size: many; v_call: TRBV12-3/TRBV12-4; d_call: TRBD1; j_call: TRBJ1-6; cdr3_length: 14; cdr3_aa: CASSRDSLNSPLHF; cdr3_nt: TGTGCCAGCAGTCGGGACAGTCTTAATTCACCCCTCCACTTT
clone_size: many; v_call: TRBV6-2/TRBV6-3; d_call: TRBD2; j_call: TRBJ2-2; cdr3_length: 15; cdr3_aa: CASRISGRKTGELFF; cdr3_nt: TGTGCCAGCAGAATTAGCGGGAGAAAGACCGGGGAGCTGTTTTTT
clone_size: -; v_call: TRBV5-6; d_call: -; j_call: TRBJ2-5; cdr3_length: 15; cdr3_aa: CASSLGRGSQETQYF; cdr3_nt: TGTGCCAGCAGCTTGGGTCGGGGCTCCCAAGAGACCCAGTACTTC
clone_size: few; v_call: TRBV28; d_call: -; j_call: TRBJ2-7; cdr3_length: 15; cdr3_aa: CASSLISTGTYEQYF; cdr3_nt: TGTGCCAGCAGTTTAATTTCCACCGGTACCTACGAGCAGTACTTC
clone_size: once; v_call: TRBV20-1; d_call: -; j_call: TRBJ2-1; cdr3_length: 16; cdr3_aa: CSARNRAGSSYNEQFF; cdr3_nt: TGCAGTGCTAGAAATAGGGCTGGCAGCTCCTACAATGAGCAGTTCTTC
clone_size: few; v_call: TRBV7-9; d_call: TRBD1; j_call: TRBJ2-1; cdr3_length: 15; cdr3_aa: CASMGQGATLNEQFF; cdr3_nt: TGTGCCAGCATGGGTCAGGGGGCGACCCTCAATGAGCAGTTCTTC
clone_size: many; v_call: TRBV5-1; d_call: -; j_call: TRBJ1-4; cdr3_length: 15; cdr3_aa: CASSSTTRSNEKLFF; cdr3_nt: TGCGCCAGCAGCTCAACGACCCGATCCAATGAAAAACTGTTTTTT
clone_size: -; v_call: TRBV12-3/TRBV12-4; d_call: TRBD2; j_call: TRBJ2-5; cdr3_length: 17; cdr3_aa: CASSYGPGLAGGETQYF; cdr3_nt: TGTGCCAGCAGCTACGGTCCGGGACTAGCGGGAGGGGAGACCCAGTACTTC
clone_size: once; v_call: TRBV2; d_call: -; j_call: TRBJ2-1; cdr3_length: 13; cdr3_aa: CASSDGPGNEQFF; cdr3_nt: TGTGCCAGCAGTGACGGCCCGGGCAATGAGCAGTTCTTC
clone_size: -; v_call: TRBV7-9; d_call: TRBD1; j_call: TRBJ1-2; cdr3_length: 16; cdr3_aa: CASSPPLDTGGYGYTF; cdr3_nt: TGTGCCAGCAGCCCACCCCTGGATACAGGGGGCTATGGCTACACCTTC
clone_size: -; v_call: TRBV6-5; d_call: TRBD1; j_call: TRBJ2-4; cdr3_length: 15; cdr3_aa: CASSYGQGAKNIQYF; cdr3_nt: TGTGCCAGCAGTTACGGACAGGGGGCCAAAAACATTCAGTACTTC
clone_size: many; v_call: TRBV7-2; d_call: -; j_call: TRBJ1-2; cdr3_length: 17; cdr3_aa: CASSLVAGDRPIYGYTF; cdr3_nt: TGTGCCAGCAGCTTAGTGGCAGGAGATCGCCCGATTTATGGCTACACCTTC
clone_size: -; v_call: TRBV9; d_call: TRBD2; j_call: TRBJ2-3; cdr3_length: 16; cdr3_aa: CASSLRLAGAHNTQYF; cdr3_nt: TGTGCCAGCAGCTTGCGACTAGCGGGGGCCCACAATACGCAGTATTTT
clone_size: -; v_call: TRBV7-2; d_call: -; j_call: TRBJ2-7; cdr3_length: 12; cdr3_aa: CASSLNNPKQYF; cdr3_nt: TGTGCCAGCAGCTTAAACAATCCTAAGCAGTACTTC
clone_size: many; v_call: TRBV20-1; d_call: -; j_call: TRBJ2-2; cdr3_length: 13; cdr3_aa: CSASSGNTGELFF; cdr3_nt: TGCAGTGCTAGTTCTGGGAACACCGGGGAGCTGTTTTTT
clone_size: -; v_call: TRBV6-5; d_call: -; j_call: TRBJ1-6; cdr3_length: 13; cdr3_aa: CASSYSNVPPLHF; cdr3_nt: TGTGCCAGCAGTTACTCGAACGTACCACCCCTCCACTTT
clone_size: -; v_call: TRBV10-3; d_call: TRBD2; j_call: TRBJ2-3; cdr3_length: 15; cdr3_aa: CAISALAGSTDTQYF; cdr3_nt: TGTGCCATCAGTGCCCTAGCGGGAAGCACAGATACGCAGTATTTT
clone_size: few; v_call: TRBV7-2; d_call: -; j_call: TRBJ1-2; cdr3_length: 14; cdr3_aa: CASSLDEIIRGYTF; cdr3_nt: TGTGCCAGCAGCTTAGATGAGATAATCCGTGGCTACACCTTC
clone_size: -; v_call: TRBV19; d_call: -; j_call: TRBJ2-3; cdr3_length: 17; cdr3_aa: CASSTRAIDSTTDTQYF; cdr3_nt: TGTGCCAGTAGTACACGAGCAATCGACAGCACCACAGATACGCAGTATTTT